The sequence of this TCR beta chain was determined in a study of T cells in Graves' hyperthyroidism and ophthalmopathy. Study-level background: It was at initial diagnosis, before any treatment, that peripheral blood was collected. Overall study results and limits: Blood samples included most of the expanded thyroid clonotypes exceeding 0.001.

Trimming removed 6 bases from V and 10 bases from J; junction bases left unmatched: 5. The CDR3 has 12 amino acids. The V gene's germline CDR1 is MDHEN and CDR2 SYDVKM. On this clonotype: Its matching antigen is unknown.

Using RNA transcripts as the source, TCR beta CDR3 regions were amplified. Initially, a first-round RT-PCR of the TCR CDR3 employed the HTBI primer set. Each CDR3 protein is one row after TCRdb ran MiXCR on the multiplex PCR reads. The sample carries about 580,000 distinct CDR3 sequences, approximately 15% recorded once. Newly diagnosed hyperthyroidism, duration under 2 months, in patients aged 18 to 65. Clinical symptoms, serum thyroxine and TRAb, thyroid ultrasound and orbital computed tomography were used for the diagnoses. The sample taken for sequencing was blood. The clonotype originates from a woman in her 30s with Graves' hyperthyroidism that later progressed to Graves' ophthalmopathy. This sequence joins TRBV28 and TRBJ2-1; 8 bases line up with TRBD1. The CDR3, as DNA: TGTGCCAGCAGGATGACAGGGGTAGAGCAGTTCTTC. Protein: CASRMTGVEQFF.